This T cell receptor beta chain was sequenced for a study of T cells after yellow fever vaccination. Study conclusions and caveats: Subsequent to the booster, the majority of primary-vaccination clones reappeared (about 97% CD4, around 90% CD8). The appearance of a small share of clonotypes in both CD4 and CD8 compartments was observed. It was the secondary response that reached its peak faster, day 5 versus 15, but it was weaker.

There are 14 residues in the CDR3. Trimming removed 5 bases at V and 5 bases at J, with 15 bases between. Template switching with 5'RACE generated the TCR cDNA and added a universal primer site and UMIs. TCRdb re-analysed the 5' RACE reads in MiXCR, keeping a single row per CDR3 protein. The data show hundreds of thousands of distinct CDR3 sequences, about 12% seen once. A few counts support this clonotype. Its specificity is not known. The sequences come from PBMCs, collected on the day of the yellow fever booster vaccination. The rearrangement joins TRBV12-3 or TRBV12-4 to TRBJ1-1; possible D gene TRBD1, 6 bases. The sequence derives from a man aged 25 to 45 who received the YFV17D yellow fever vaccine. The CDR3 DNA reads as TGTGCCAGCAGTGCGATATTACAGGGTACTGAAGCTTTCTTT. Protein: CASSAILQGTEAFF.